This TCR beta chain comes out of a study of blood T cells in healthy people across ages. On the study more broadly: Roughly one uniquely barcoded beta molecule per two T cells was captured. Broader study findings: Older individuals had lower TCR beta diversity per million T cells (the decline was roughly linear).

V lost 5 bases and J lost 5, with 21 bases in between. Germline values: CDR1 SGHAT, CDR2 FQNNGV. The CDR3 has 16 amino acids. There are many counts of this clonotype. The antigen remains unidentified. Next came a second PCR, run for roughly 7 to 12 cycles, which used a sample-barcoded 5' primer along with a J-beta primer mix. The template-switch adaptor was a 5' adaptor with 12 random nucleotides. It tagged each cDNA molecule. Each CDR3 protein gets one entry after TCRdb re-called the 5' RACE reads with MiXCR. The repertoire holds hundreds of thousands of distinct CDR3 sequences, with about 30% as singletons.

Specimen: blood. This TCR came from an elderly woman in good health. This rearrangement joins TRBV11-2 to TRBJ2-5; the D gene is possibly TRBD2 (6 bases). The DNA of the CDR3 is TGTGCCAGCAGCGATTCGGGGTGGCTGGCGGGGGAGACCCAGTACTTC. This sequence encodes CASSDSGWLAGETQYF.